This TCR beta chain was documented in a study of T cell repertoires in cytomegalovirus infection. Across the study: It can be stated that public TCR beta signatures indicated CMV infection as well as a matching HLA type. Study-wide points: HLA-C-restricted CMV clonotypes gave the most frequent clonotype in two of eight donors.

Concerning this clonotype itself: Antigen: not known.

CDR3 size: 16 residues. CDR1 and CDR2 (germline): LGHNA, YSLEER. V was pared by 3 bases and J by 4 bases, with 6 bases of the junction left unmatched. TCRdb reanalysed the reads using MiXCR and keeps one entry per CDR3 protein. The table lists more than 400,000 distinct CDR3 sequences, more than 20% of them singletons, with less than 15% in the top ten. The receptor was derived from a human donor in good health (CMV status not recorded). Some clones in this sample may be carry-over from other donors' samples. The chain uses TRBV4-3 and TRBJ2-6, with 7 bases aligning to TRBD1. Specimen: PBMCs. CDR3 nucleotide sequence: TGCGCCAGCAGCCAGGCGACAGGGACAGGGGCCAACGTCCTGACTTTC. Translated, it gives CASSQATGTGANVLTF.